This T cell receptor beta chain was documented in a study of blood T cell repertoires in COVID-19. Generated by immunoSEQ multiplex PCR, the TCRdb table keeps only in-frame clones and is missing some. In the table there are 95,000 to 120,000 clones, 70% to 85% of which are singletons. The V gene end was trimmed by 4 bases and the J gene end by 3 bases; junction bases not matched to a gene: 5. The CDR3 is made up of 14 amino acids. Germline V gene data show CDR1 as LGHDT and CDR2 as YNNKEL (reference sequence). The chain couples TRBV3-1 (or the pseudogene TRBV3-2) to TRBJ2-7; 8 bases are a match to TRBD2. Material: peripheral blood. The TCR was taken from a woman aged 40 to 50 with acute or convalescent COVID-19. CDR3 in DNA: TGTGCCAGCAGCCCGAGCGGGGGTGGCTACGAGCAGTACTTC. Protein product: CASSPSGGGYEQYF.